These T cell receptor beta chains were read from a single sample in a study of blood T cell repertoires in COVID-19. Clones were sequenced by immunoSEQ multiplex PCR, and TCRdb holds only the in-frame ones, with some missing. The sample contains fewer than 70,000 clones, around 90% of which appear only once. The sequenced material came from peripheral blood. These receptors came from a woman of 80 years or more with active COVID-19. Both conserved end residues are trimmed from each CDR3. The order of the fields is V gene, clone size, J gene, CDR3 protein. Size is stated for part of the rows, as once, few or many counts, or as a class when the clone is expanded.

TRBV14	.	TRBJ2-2	ASSPNRDANTGELF
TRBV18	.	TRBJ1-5	ASSPSAGQPQH
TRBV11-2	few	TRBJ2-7	ASSFPRTDRTYEQY
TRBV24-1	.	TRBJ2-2	ATSGGWEGPPGELF
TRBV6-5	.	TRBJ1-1	ASSRGTGNTEAF
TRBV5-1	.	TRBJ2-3	ASSLAAASTDTQY
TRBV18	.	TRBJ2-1	ASSPTTTYNEQF
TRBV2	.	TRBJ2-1	ASSVSRLAGVTGDEQF
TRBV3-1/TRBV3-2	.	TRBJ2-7	ASSGTRSSYEQY
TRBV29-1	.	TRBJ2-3	SGSYGGGTDTQY
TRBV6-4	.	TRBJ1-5	ASSDSVTGRAMSNQPQH
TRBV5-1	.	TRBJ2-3	ASSLAPSGLGDTQY
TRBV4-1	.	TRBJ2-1	ASSPSGGAGNNEQF
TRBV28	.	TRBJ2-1	ASSSFGTSGRGEQF
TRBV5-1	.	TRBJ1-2	ASSLQGFEGYT
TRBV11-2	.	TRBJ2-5	ASSRSSGTGGEETQY
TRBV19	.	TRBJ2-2	ASLSGGVTGELF
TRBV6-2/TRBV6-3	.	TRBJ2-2	ASSYSTVQGRDTGELF
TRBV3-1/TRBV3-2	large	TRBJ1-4	ASSNNQGDATNEKLF
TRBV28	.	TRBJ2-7	ASSSLRDSAGEQY
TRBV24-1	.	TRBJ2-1	ATSGVVGTGAGDEQF
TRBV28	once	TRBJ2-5	ASSSRGGAEETQY
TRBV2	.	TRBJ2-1	ASSERGGLYNEQF
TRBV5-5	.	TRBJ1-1	ASSMTAMNTEAF
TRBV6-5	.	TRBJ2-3	ASTTRTSSTDTQY
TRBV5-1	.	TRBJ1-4	ASSYGQGDEKLF
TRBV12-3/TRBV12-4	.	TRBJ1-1	ASRTGDMIEAF
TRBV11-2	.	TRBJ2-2	ASSLFGRGPGELF
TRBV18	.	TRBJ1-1	ASSPSTQGTLNTEAF
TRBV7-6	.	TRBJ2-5	ASSLNQASSQETQY
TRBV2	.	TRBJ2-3	ASSGIGRADTQY
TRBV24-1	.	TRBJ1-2	ATSGMTGTNYGYT
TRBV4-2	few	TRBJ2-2	ASSHGTGRSTGELF
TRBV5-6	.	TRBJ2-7	ASSVRDSSYEQY
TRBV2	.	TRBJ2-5	ASIETGDQETQY
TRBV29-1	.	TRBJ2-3	SVRGADTQY
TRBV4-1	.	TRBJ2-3	ASSHPQGAGDTQY
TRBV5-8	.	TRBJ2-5	ASSLAAGSRETQY
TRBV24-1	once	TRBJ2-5	ATSDLKGLQETQY
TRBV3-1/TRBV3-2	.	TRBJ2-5	ASSQDVAGAETQY
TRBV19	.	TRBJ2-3	ASSIEGLAGSTDTQY
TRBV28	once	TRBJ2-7	ASSLTNPSYEQY